This T cell receptor beta chain was documented in a study of shared T cell receptors in the human thymus. TCRdb keeps only in-frame clones here, not all; method: immunoSEQ multiplex PCR. The sample consists of 550,000 to 800,000 clones, 80% to 90% of them appearing once. With regard to this clone: The junction differs from germline at one of its ends, possibly a read error.

The CDR3 loop spans 13 amino acids. Germline V gene data show CDR1 as SSHAT and CDR2 as FNYEAQ (reference sequence). This same sample was also taken into another study, of human thymus T cells. That report adds: Corrective cardiac surgery supplied the resected thymus tissue. Across thymic and blood repertoires, the usage of V and J genes appeared to be biased.

This receptor was identified in a girl in the first two years of life with a congenital heart defect. The gene calls are TRBV7-7 and TRBJ2-1; 7 bases are a match to TRBD2. Sequences were obtained from thymocytes. Here the CDR3 reads CASSSNGGSEQFF. DNA for the CDR3: TGTGCTAGCAGCTCCAACGGGGGGAGTGAGCAGTTCTTC.